A selection of T cell receptor beta chains follows, all from one sample in a study of T cell responses to AZD1222 COVID-19 vaccine. Sequencing used immunoSEQ multiplex PCR; TCRdb keeps in-frame clones, though not all of them. The sample consists of about 160,000 clones, 70% to 90% of them appearing once. The starting material was peripheral blood, obtained 28 days after the second AZD1222 dose. These TCRs come from an adult who received the AZD1222 COVID-19 vaccine. Both conserved end residues are part of each CDR3. A D gene is named only where the DNA matches it firmly. Size is stated for part of the rows, as once, few or many counts, or as a class when the clone is expanded.

abundance	d_gene	len	j_gene	v_gene	CDR3nt	CDR3aa
.	.	15	TRBJ1-5	TRBV28	TGTGCCAGCAGCGACGTGACAGGCCGAAATCAGCCCCAGCATTTT	CASSDVTGRNQPQHF
.	TRBD1	13	TRBJ2-7	TRBV24-1	TGTGCCACCAGTACAGGGGTGAATGGCGAGCAGTACTTC	CATSTGVNGEQYF
.	.	11	TRBJ2-1	TRBV7-2	TGTGCCAGCACCCGAAGCGTTGAGCAGTTCTTC	CASTRSVEQFF
.	TRBD1	13	TRBJ1-1	TRBV15	TGTGCCACCAGCGGAAGGACAGGGAGTGAAGCTTTCTTT	CATSGRTGSEAFF
.	.	12	TRBJ1-5	TRBV12-3/TRBV12-4	TGTGCCAGCAGTCGGTCGTACCAGCCCCAGCATTTT	CASSRSYQPQHF
.	TRBD1	15	TRBJ1-6	TRBV2	TGTGCCAGCAGTTGGGACAGTACCTATAATTCACCCCTCCACTTT	CASSWDSTYNSPLHF
once	.	12	TRBJ1-1	TRBV7-3	TGTGCCAGCAGCTCCGTAGGCACTGAAGCTTTCTTT	CASSSVGTEAFF
.	.	13	TRBJ1-4	TRBV18	TGTGCCAGCTCACCAGGGGTTAACGAAAAACTGTTTTTT	CASSPGVNEKLFF
.	.	15	TRBJ1-2	TRBV19	TGTGCCAGTAGTATACGTAGGGAAGGGATCTATGGCTACACCTTC	CASSIRREGIYGYTF
.	TRBD2	16	TRBJ2-1	TRBV4-1	TGCGCCAGCAGCCAAGAGGGGCCTAGCGGGTACAATGAGCAGTTCTTC	CASSQEGPSGYNEQFF
.	.	14	TRBJ2-7	TRBV27	TGTGCCAGCAGTTTGGTCGGGCAGGGATACGAGCAGTACTTC	CASSLVGQGYEQYF
once	.	13	TRBJ2-7	TRBV7-2	TGTGCCAGCAGCTTATCGGCGCTTTACGAGCAGTACTTC	CASSLSALYEQYF
.	.	14	TRBJ1-3	TRBV6-5	TGTGCCAGCAGGACTAATTGGTCTGGAAACACCATATATTTT	CASRTNWSGNTIYF
.	TRBD1	16	TRBJ1-5	TRBV4-2	TGTGCCAGCAGCCAAGAGACAGGGCGAAGCAATCAGCCCCAGCATTTT	CASSQETGRSNQPQHF
.	TRBD2	14	TRBJ2-1	TRBV3-1/TRBV3-2	TGTGCCAGCAGCCAAGGGGGGTTTAGCGGGGAGCAGTTCTTC	CASSQGGFSGEQFF
.	.	15	TRBJ2-7	TRBV3-1/TRBV3-2	TGTGCCAGCAGCCAAGTTAGGCTGGGGCCTTACGAGCAGTACTTC	CASSQVRLGPYEQYF
.	.	15	TRBJ1-6	TRBV30	TGTGCCTGGAGTGTAAGGGGTGCTAACCAATCACCCCTCCACTTT	CAWSVRGANQSPLHF
.	.	13	TRBJ1-2	TRBV2	TGTGCCAGCAGTGGCGGAGTAAGCTATGGCTACACCTTC	CASSGGVSYGYTF
.	.	15	TRBJ1-2	TRBV11-2	TGTGCCAGCAGCTTAGGCGGCGGGGGAGTCTATGGCTACACCTTC	CASSLGGGGVYGYTF
once	.	15	TRBJ2-2	TRBV4-3	TGCGCCAGCAGCTACCGTTTGAGGGGTGTCGGGGAGCTGTTTTTT	CASSYRLRGVGELFF
.	TRBD2	16	TRBJ2-3	TRBV7-2	TGTGCCAGCAGCCGTCCTAGCGGGGGAGACCCAGATACGCAGTATTTT	CASSRPSGGDPDTQYF
.	.	13	TRBJ2-1	TRBV4-2	TGTGCCAGCAGCCAAGATGGAGACCATGAGCAGTTCTTC	CASSQDGDHEQFF
.	TRBD1	16	TRBJ1-4	TRBV10-1	TGCGCCAGCAGTGAGGGGCCGGGACAGCTTAATGAAAAACTGTTTTTT	CASSEGPGQLNEKLFF
.	.	14	TRBJ1-4	TRBV7-9	TGTGCCAGCAGCCCCCGAGGGGGAAGTGAAAAACTGTTTTTT	CASSPRGGSEKLFF
.	.	13	TRBJ2-1	TRBV7-6	TGTGCCAGCAGCTTGGGGGGTGGGAATGAGCAGTTCTTC	CASSLGGGNEQFF
.	TRBD2	13	TRBJ2-7	TRBV15	TGTGCCACTTCGCGGGGGGTGGAATACGAGCAGTACTTC	CATSRGVEYEQYF
.	TRBD1	14	TRBJ2-2	TRBV7-2	TGTGCCAGCAGCCCAGGGGGTGGGACCGGGGAGCTGTTTTTT	CASSPGGGTGELFF
.	.	14	TRBJ1-6	TRBV3-1/TRBV3-2	TGTGCCAGCAGCTTACGAGACAGTTATTCACCCCTCCACTTT	CASSLRDSYSPLHF
.	TRBD2	13	TRBJ2-1	TRBV7-9	TGTGCCAGCAGCGCCAGACTAGCCTCTGAGCAGTTCTTC	CASSARLASEQFF
.	TRBD1	14	TRBJ2-2	TRBV6-5	TGTGCCAGTCGGGACAGGGGGCAAACCGGGGAGCTGTTTTTT	CASRDRGQTGELFF
.	.	15	TRBJ1-6	TRBV5-4	TGTGCCAGCAGCTCCGATTTCAACAGGGAATCACCCCTCCACTTT	CASSSDFNRESPLHF
.	.	12	TRBJ2-6	TRBV27	TGTGCCAGCAGCTCTGGGGCCAACGTCCTGACTTTC	CASSSGANVLTF